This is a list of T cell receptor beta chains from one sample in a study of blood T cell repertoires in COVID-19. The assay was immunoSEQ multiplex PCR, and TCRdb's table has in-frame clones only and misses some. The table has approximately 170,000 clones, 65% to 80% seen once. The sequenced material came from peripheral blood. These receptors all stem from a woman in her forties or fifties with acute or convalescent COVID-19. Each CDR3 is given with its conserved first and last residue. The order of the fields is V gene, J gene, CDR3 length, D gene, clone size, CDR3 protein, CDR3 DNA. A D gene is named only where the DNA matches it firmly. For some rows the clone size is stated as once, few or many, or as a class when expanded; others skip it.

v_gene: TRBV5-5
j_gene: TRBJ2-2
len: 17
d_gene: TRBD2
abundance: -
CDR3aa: CASSLDSGRSNTGELFF
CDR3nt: TGTGCCAGCAGCTTGGATAGCGGGAGATCGAACACCGGGGAGCTGTTTTTT

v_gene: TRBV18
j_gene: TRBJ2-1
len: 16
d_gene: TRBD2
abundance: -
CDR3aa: CASSPQASSGRNEQFF
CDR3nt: TGTGCCAGCTCACCACAGGCGAGTAGCGGGCGCAATGAGCAGTTCTTC

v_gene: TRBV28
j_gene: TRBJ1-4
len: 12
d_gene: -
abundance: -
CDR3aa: CASSTDNEKLFF
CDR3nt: TGTGCCAGCTCGACAGATAATGAAAAACTGTTTTTT

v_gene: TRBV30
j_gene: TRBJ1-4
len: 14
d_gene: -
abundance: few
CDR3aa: CAWQAGTTNEKLFF
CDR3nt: TGTGCCTGGCAGGCCGGGACAACTAATGAAAAACTGTTTTTT

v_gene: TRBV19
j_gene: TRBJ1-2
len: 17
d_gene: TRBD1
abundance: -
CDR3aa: CASSIDVGTGSSGGYTF
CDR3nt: TGTGCCAGTAGTATAGACGTCGGGACAGGGTCAAGTGGTGGCTACACCTTC

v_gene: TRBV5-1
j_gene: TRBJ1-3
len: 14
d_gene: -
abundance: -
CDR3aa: CASSLLPYRNTIYF
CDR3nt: TGCGCCAGCAGCTTGCTCCCCTATAGAAACACCATATATTTT

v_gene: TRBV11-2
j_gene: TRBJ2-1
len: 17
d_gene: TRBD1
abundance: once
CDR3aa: CASSHGTGPHRYNEQFF
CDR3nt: TGTGCCAGCAGCCACGGGACAGGACCACATCGCTACAATGAGCAGTTCTTC

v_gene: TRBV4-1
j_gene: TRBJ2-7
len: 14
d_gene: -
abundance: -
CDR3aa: CASSQERRGNEQYF
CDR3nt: TGCGCCAGCAGCCAAGAGAGAAGAGGGAACGAGCAGTACTTC

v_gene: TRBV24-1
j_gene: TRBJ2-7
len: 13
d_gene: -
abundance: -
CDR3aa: CATSDPQGYEQYF
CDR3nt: TGTGCCACCAGTGATCCGCAGGGATACGAGCAGTACTTC

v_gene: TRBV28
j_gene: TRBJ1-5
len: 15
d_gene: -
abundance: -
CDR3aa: CASSLGGGGKQPQHF
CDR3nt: TGTGCCAGCAGTTTAGGTGGCGGGGGGAAACAGCCCCAGCATTTT

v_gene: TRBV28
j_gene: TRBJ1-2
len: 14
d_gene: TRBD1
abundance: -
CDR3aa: CASAGTGWNYGYTF
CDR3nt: TGTGCCAGCGCCGGGACAGGGTGGAACTATGGCTACACCTTC

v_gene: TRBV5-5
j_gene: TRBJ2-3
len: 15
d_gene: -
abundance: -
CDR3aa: CASSSLAASTDTQYF
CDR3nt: TGTGCCAGCAGCTCTCTAGCAGCTAGCACAGATACGCAGTATTTT

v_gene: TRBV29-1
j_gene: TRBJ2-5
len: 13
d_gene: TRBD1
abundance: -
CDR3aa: CSVPGTGSETQYF
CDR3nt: TGCAGCGTTCCTGGGACAGGGTCGGAGACCCAGTACTTC

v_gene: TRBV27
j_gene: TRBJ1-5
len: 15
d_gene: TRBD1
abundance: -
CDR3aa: CASSLGTGTNQPQHF
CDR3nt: TGTGCCAGCAGTTTAGGGACAGGGACCAATCAGCCCCAGCATTTT

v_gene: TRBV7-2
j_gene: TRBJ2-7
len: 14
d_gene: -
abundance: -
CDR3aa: CASSLEEGTYEQYF
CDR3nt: TGTGCCAGCAGCTTAGAAGAGGGCACCTACGAGCAGTACTTC

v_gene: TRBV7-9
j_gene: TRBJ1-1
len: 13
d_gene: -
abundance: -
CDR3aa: CASILRGGTEAFF
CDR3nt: TGTGCCAGCATCCTGCGGGGGGGCACTGAAGCTTTCTTT

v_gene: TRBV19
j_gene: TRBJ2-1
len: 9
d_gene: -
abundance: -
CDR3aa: CASPEGILF
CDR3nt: TGTGCCAGTCCAGAGGGAATACTCTTC

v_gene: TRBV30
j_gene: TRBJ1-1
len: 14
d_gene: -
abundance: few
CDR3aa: CAWSRDTSNTEAFF
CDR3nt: TGTGCCTGGAGTCGGGACACCTCGAACACTGAAGCTTTCTTT

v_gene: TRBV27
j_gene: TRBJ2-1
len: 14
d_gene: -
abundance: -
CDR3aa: CASSLEGTLNEQFF
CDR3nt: TGTGCCAGCAGTTTAGAGGGGACTCTCAATGAGCAGTTCTTC

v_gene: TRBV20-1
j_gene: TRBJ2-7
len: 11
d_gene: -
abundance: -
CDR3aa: CSAGQYYEQYF
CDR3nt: TGCAGTGCTGGACAGTACTACGAGCAGTACTTC

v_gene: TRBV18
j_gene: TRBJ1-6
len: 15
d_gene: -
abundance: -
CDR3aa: CASSPPTGGNSPLHF
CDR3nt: TGTGCCAGCTCACCACCGACAGGAGGAAATTCACCCCTCCACTTT

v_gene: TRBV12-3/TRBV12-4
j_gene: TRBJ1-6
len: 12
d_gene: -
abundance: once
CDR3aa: CASSDWNSPLHF
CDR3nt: TGTGCCAGCAGCGACTGGAATTCACCCCTCCACTTT

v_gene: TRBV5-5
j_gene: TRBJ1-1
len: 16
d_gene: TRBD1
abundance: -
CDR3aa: CASSSNPDREYTEAFF
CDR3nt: TGTGCCAGCAGCTCGAATCCGGACAGGGAGTACACTGAAGCTTTCTTT

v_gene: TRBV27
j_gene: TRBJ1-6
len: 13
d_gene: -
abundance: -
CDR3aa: CASSDKPSTPLHF
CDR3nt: TGTGCCAGCAGCGATAAGCCGTCGACACCCCTCCACTTT

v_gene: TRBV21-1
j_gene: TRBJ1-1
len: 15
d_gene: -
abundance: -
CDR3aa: CASSIRRIPHTEAFF
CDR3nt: TGTGCCAGCAGCATACGCAGAATTCCGCACACTGAAGCTTTCTTT

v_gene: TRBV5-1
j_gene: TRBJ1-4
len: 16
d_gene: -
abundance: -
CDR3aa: CASSLSRGAGDEKLFF
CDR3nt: TGCGCCAGCAGCTTGAGCCGGGGGGCAGGTGATGAAAAACTGTTTTTT

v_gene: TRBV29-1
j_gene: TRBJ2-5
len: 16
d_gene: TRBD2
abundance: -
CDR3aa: CSVEDPISGRGETQYF
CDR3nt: TGCAGCGTTGAAGATCCTATTAGCGGGAGGGGGGAGACCCAGTACTTC

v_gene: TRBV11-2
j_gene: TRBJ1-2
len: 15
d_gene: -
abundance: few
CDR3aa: CASSLDLRTNYGYTF
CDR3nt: TGTGCCAGCAGCTTAGATCTCAGAACTAACTATGGCTACACCTTC

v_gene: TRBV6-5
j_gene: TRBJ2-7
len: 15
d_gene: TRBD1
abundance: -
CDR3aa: CASSYSQGLSYEQYF
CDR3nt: TGTGCCAGCAGTTACTCACAGGGGCTCTCCTACGAGCAGTACTTC

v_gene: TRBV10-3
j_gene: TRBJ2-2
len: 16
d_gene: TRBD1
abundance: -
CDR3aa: CAISGQGAHSPGELFF
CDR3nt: TGTGCCATCAGCGGACAGGGGGCTCATAGTCCCGGGGAGCTGTTTTTT

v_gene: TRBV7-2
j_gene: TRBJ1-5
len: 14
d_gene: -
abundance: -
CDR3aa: CASSRTGINQPQHF
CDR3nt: TGTGCCAGCAGCCGGACCGGGATCAATCAGCCCCAGCATTTT

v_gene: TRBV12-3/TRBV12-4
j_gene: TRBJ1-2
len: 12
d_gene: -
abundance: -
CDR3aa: CASSPDNRGYTF
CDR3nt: TGTGCCAGCAGTCCGGACAATCGGGGCTACACCTTC

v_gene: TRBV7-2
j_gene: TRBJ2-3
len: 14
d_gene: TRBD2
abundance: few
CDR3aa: CASSLGGSPDTQYF
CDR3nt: TGTGCCAGCAGCTTGGGCGGGAGCCCAGATACGCAGTATTTT

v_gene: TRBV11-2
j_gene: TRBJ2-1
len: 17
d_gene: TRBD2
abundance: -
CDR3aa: CASSFKGRGSSYNEQFF
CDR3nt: TGTGCCAGCAGCTTCAAAGGGCGGGGGAGCTCCTACAATGAGCAGTTCTTC

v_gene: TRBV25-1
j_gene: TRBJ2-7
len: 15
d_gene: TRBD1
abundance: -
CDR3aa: CASSEGQVKAYEQYF
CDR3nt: TGTGCCAGCAGCGAGGGACAGGTAAAGGCCTACGAGCAGTACTTC

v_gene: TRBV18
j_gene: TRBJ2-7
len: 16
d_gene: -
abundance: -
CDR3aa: CASSPPVPRGTHEQYF
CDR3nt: TGTGCCAGCTCACCCCCTGTTCCAAGGGGTACCCACGAGCAGTACTTC